This T cell receptor (beta chain) was sequenced during a study of T cell responses to AZD1222 COVID-19 vaccine. Findings and caveats of the study: Increased Spike-specific TCR breadth and depth were observed after two AZD1222 doses. The donor group comprised mostly white British people and more females; the analysis possibly underestimated clonal diversity. Only after the peak T cell response were repertoires sampled.

The V end was cut by 0 bases, the J end by 0 bases, with 9 bases between. The CDR3 extends over 15 amino acids. Germline CDR1 and CDR2: LGHNA and YSLEER. Sequenced by immunoSEQ multiplex PCR; TCRdb stores in-frame clones only, minus some. The sample holds around 150,000 clones, about 92% seen once. Worth noting for this clone: Its cognate antigen is unknown.

This receptor was obtained from an adult who received the AZD1222 COVID-19 vaccine. J is TRBJ2-7 and V is TRBV4-3; no clear D gene. The sample was peripheral blood, taken 28 days after the second AZD1222 dose. Written as DNA, the CDR3 is TGCGCCAGCAGCCAAGAATTCCTAGACTCCTACGAGCAGTACTTC. This gives the protein CASSQEFLDSYEQYF.